Below are 24 T cell receptor beta chains sequenced from a single sample in a study of blood T cell repertoires in COVID-19. Measured with immunoSEQ multiplex PCR; TCRdb has only the in-frame clones, and not every one. The table shows some 70,000 clones, with 65% to 85% occurring only once. The material sequenced was peripheral blood. The receptors come from a woman between 55 and 75 years old with acute or convalescent COVID-19.

The chain couples TRBV3-1 (or the pseudogene TRBV3-2) to TRBJ1-5, with TRBD1 as a possible D gene (5 bases). The CDR3 is 15 amino acids. V lost 1 base, J lost 1 base, and 8 bases lay in between. Germline loops: CDR1 LGHDT, CDR2 YNNKEL (reference sequence). CDR3 sequence reads: CASSQGGTSNQPQHF. DNA for the CDR3: TGTGCCAGCAGCCAAGGGGGCACCAGCAATCAGCCCCAGCATTTT.

The rearrangement uses TRBV5-1 and TRBJ1-6; 8 nucleotides align to TRBD1. Germline V lookup: CDR1 SGHRS, CDR2 YFSETQ. The CDR3 spans 16 residues. V trimming: 4 bases; J trimming: 0 bases; junction bases outside the gene matches: 3. CDR3 sequence: CASSRDRSSYNSPLHF. The CDR3 region has the DNA TGCGCCAGCAGCAGGGACAGGAGCTCCTATAATTCACCCCTCCACTTT.

The chain is built from TRBV27 and TRBJ1-6; D uncertain. Per germline, CDR1 MNHEY and CDR2 SMNVEV (reference sequence). Trimming left V 2 bases short and J 0 bases short, with 8 bases between. The CDR3 consists of 16 residues. The CDR3 DNA follows: TGTGCCAGCAGTTTAACTTCCTACTCCTATAATTCACCCCTCCACTTT. It codes for CASSLTSYSYNSPLHF.

The V gene is TRBV7-3, the J gene TRBJ1-1; D may be TRBD1 (5 bases). Per the germline V gene, CDR1 is SGHTA and CDR2 is FQGTGA. The V end was cut by 1 base, the J end by 5 bases, with 8 bases between. CDR3 length equals 13 residues. CDR3 nucleotides: TGTGCCAGCAGCTTAAATGGGGGGACTGAAGCTTTCTTT. It translates to CASSLNGGTEAFF.

The chain has TRBV28 and TRBJ1-4; D may be TRBD1 (5 bases). Looked up from germline, CDR1 is MDHEN and CDR2 is SYDVKM. With 3 bases removed from V and 7 bases from J, the gap between germline ends came to 12 bases. The CDR3 loop spans 14 amino acids. CDR3 sequence: CASSFAGGTEKLFF. The CDR3 DNA reads as TGTGCCAGCAGTTTCGCCGGGGGAACTGAAAAACTGTTTTTT.

The V call is TRBV2, the J call TRBJ2-1; possible D gene TRBD1, 5 bases. The V gene lost 7 bases and the J gene lost 10 bases, with 14 bases spanning the gap. The V gene's germline CDR1 is SNHLY and CDR2 FYNNEI. This CDR3 has 12 amino acids. CDR3 DNA: TGTGCCAGCACCGAGGAAGGGGTCGAGCAGTTCTTC. The encoded protein is CASTEEGVEQFF.

The chain is built from TRBV2 and TRBJ1-2; 7 bases match TRBD1. The V gene's germline CDR1 is SNHLY and CDR2 FYNNEI. Trimming at V came to 8 bases and at J to 5 bases, leaving 8 bases not matched to a gene. CDR3 length: 13 amino acids. In DNA, the CDR3 is TGTGCCAGCGCCCGGACAGGAACTTATGGCTACACCTTC. It codes for CASARTGTYGYTF.

The chain couples TRBV5-1 to TRBJ2-1, with D maybe TRBD1 (6 bases). The germline V and J ends were trimmed by 6 bases and 7 bases, with 26 bases remaining between them. Germline V gene lookup returns CDR1 SGHRS and CDR2 YFSETQ. The CDR3 loop spans 17 amino acids. The CDR3 loop reads CASTSSLYRDNENEQFF. The CDR3 region has the DNA TGCGCCAGCACGTCCTCACTTTACCGGGACAACGAGAATGAGCAGTTCTTC.

The V call is TRBV10-1, the J call TRBJ1-1; the match to TRBD1 covers 8 bases. Germline V CDR1 and CDR2: WNHNN, SYGVQD (reference sequence). V trimming: 8 bases; J trimming: 5 bases; junction bases outside the gene matches: 16. The CDR3 length is 16 residues. In nucleotides, the CDR3 is TGCGCCAGCTGCTCGGACAGGGTCCGAGAAAGGACTGAAGCTTTCTTT. Protein product: CASCSDRVRERTEAFF.

This chain connects TRBV28 to TRBJ1-4; D might be TRBD1 (6 bases). The germline V gene encodes CDR1 MDHEN and CDR2 SYDVKM. The CDR3 is 15 amino acids. Trimming cost V 5 bases and J 4 bases, with 14 bases left between them. Written as DNA, the CDR3 is TGTGCCAGCAGTAATGCAGGGGATGGTAATGAAAAACTGTTTTTT. This gives the protein CASSNAGDGNEKLFF.

The genes are TRBV27 and TRBJ1-1; D may be TRBD1 (5 bases). The V gene's germline CDR1 is MNHEY and CDR2 SMNVEV (reference sequence). CDR3 length: 15 amino acids. V was shortened by 6 bases and J by 1 base, with 15 bases between the two germline ends. CDR3 loop: CASRRQRGGNTEAFF. CDR3 DNA sequence: TGTGCCAGCAGAAGACAGCGCGGGGGGAACACTGAAGCTTTCTTT.

The chain carries TRBV6-5 and TRBJ2-7, with 8 bases identical to TRBD1. The CDR3 loop spans 14 amino acids. Germline V gene data show CDR1 as MNHEY and CDR2 as SVGAGI. The V segment lost 6 bases and the J segment 1 base; nucleotides outside the gene matches: 5. For the CDR3, the DNA is TGTGCCAGCAGGACTACAGGGGGGTCCTACGAGCAGTACTTC. Its translation: CASRTTGGSYEQYF.

The V gene is TRBV2, the J gene TRBJ1-5; 9 bases map to TRBD1. The CDR3 is made up of 17 amino acids. Germline CDR1 SNHLY, CDR2 FYNNEI. The ends lost 7 bases at V and 2 bases at J; junction bases unmatched: 12. CDR3 sequence (DNA): TGTGCCAGCAATTCATTCCCCCGGGACAGGGGCAATCAGCCCCAGCATTTT. This translates into CASNSFPRDRGNQPQHF. Variable domain in full (rest from reference TRBV2 and TRBJ1-5): EPEVTQTPSHQVTQMGQEVILRCVPISNHLYFYWYRQILGQKVEFLVSFYNNEISEKSEIFDDQFSVERPDGSNFTLKIRSTKLEDSAMYFCASNSFPRDRGNQPQHFGDGTRLSIL.

The chain carries TRBV14 and TRBJ1-2; 8 bases agree with TRBD1. This CDR3 has 16 residues. V was pared by 2 bases and J by 3 bases, with 8 bases of the junction left unmatched. Germline loops: CDR1 SGHDN, CDR2 FVKESK. CDR3 nucleotide sequence: TGTGCCAGCAGCCAAACTACGGACAGGGCAGACTATGGCTACACCTTC. Protein sequence: CASSQTTDRADYGYTF.

This chain joins TRBV7-6 and TRBJ2-7; 9 bases are shared with TRBD1. This CDR3 has 17 amino acids. V was clipped by 1 base and J by 2 bases; unmatched bases: 9. Germline assignment: CDR1 SGHVS and CDR2 FNYEAQ. This CDR3 is CASSLVYDRTGAYEQYF. The CDR3 DNA is TGTGCCAGCAGCTTAGTATACGATCGGACAGGGGCCTACGAGCAGTACTTC.

A few counts support this clone. The rearrangement joins TRBV6-5 to TRBJ1-3; no clear D. Germline V gives CDR1 MNHEY, CDR2 SVGAGI. The CDR3 is 15 amino acids. Between the trimmed V and J ends, which lost 8 bases and 5 bases, there was a span of 19 bases. This CDR3 is CASGKDGFGRNTIYF. The CDR3 DNA is TGTGCCAGCGGAAAAGACGGTTTTGGGCGAAACACCATATATTTT.

This clone was recorded a few times. V is TRBV5-5 and J is TRBJ2-7; 11 nucleotides agree with TRBD2. Germline V gene sequence: CDR1 SGHKS, CDR2 YYEKEE (reference sequence). CDR3 length equals 16 residues. The V and J ends lost 4 bases and 6 bases, in that order; junction bases with no gene match: 12. The CDR3 protein is CASSPRVLAGGSEQYF. The CDR3 bases are TGTGCCAGCAGCCCGAGAGTCCTAGCGGGAGGCTCCGAGCAGTACTTC.

As concerns this clone: The DNA is left out, because the CDR3 cannot be placed on it with certainty; the CDR3 is given as TCRdb lists it. This rearrangement joins TRBV21-1 to TRBJ2-5; TRBD2 is taken as the D call from the table, unchecked against the DNA. TRBV21-1 is described as a pseudogene. Ends included, the CDR3 has 22 residues. The CDR3 reads CASSKALFASGTSGGRKETQYF.

V is TRBV7-3 and J is TRBJ2-3; tentative D call: TRBD2 (5 bases). Germline V gene sequence: CDR1 SGHTA, CDR2 FQGTGA. V was shortened by 8 bases and J by 4 bases, with 19 bases between the two germline ends. The CDR3 is 15 amino acids. CDR3 residues: CASSRGLGRADTQYF. DNA for the CDR3: TGTGCCAGCTCACGCGGCCTCGGGCGGGCAGATACGCAGTATTTT. The full variable domain, with the rest looked up from reference TRBV7-3 and TRBJ2-3, is GAGVSQTPSNKVTEKGKYVELRCDPISGHTALYWYRQSLGQGPEFLIYFQGTGAADDSGLPNDRFFAVRPEGSVSTLKIQRTERGDSAVYLCASSRGLGRADTQYFGPGTRLTVL.

CDR3 protein: CASSEVQGGELFF. The CDR3 DNA follows: TGTGCCAGCAGTGAAGTCCAGGGTGGGGAGCTGTTTTTT. This rearrangement joins TRBV2 to TRBJ2-2; D is perhaps TRBD1 (5 bases). The CDR3 spans 13 residues. Per the germline V gene, CDR1 is SNHLY and CDR2 is FYNNEI. V was shortened by 1 base and J by 8 bases, with 8 bases between the two germline ends.

The J gene is TRBJ1-1, the V gene TRBV9, with TRBD1 matching over 7 bases. The CDR3 spans 15 residues. Unmatched junction bases numbered 10, after V lost 4 bases and J lost 4 bases. The germline V gene encodes CDR1 SGDLS and CDR2 YYNGEE. The CDR3 here is CASSWGSGGSTEAFF. Written as DNA, the CDR3 is TGTGCCAGCAGCTGGGGGTCAGGGGGATCCACTGAAGCTTTCTTT. Full variable domain (outside the CDR3, taken from reference TRBV9 and TRBJ1-1): DSGVTQTPKHLITATGQRVTLRCSPRSGDLSVYWYQQSLDQGLQFLIQYYNGEERAKGNILERFSAQQFPDLHSELNLSSLELGDSALYFCASSWGSGGSTEAFFGQGTRLTVV.

A single count supports this clone. The V gene is TRBV6-6, the J gene TRBJ1-1; 8 nucleotides agree with TRBD1. V was pared by 6 bases and J by 4 bases, with 7 bases of the junction left unmatched. Germline CDR1 MNHNY, CDR2 SVGAGI (reference sequence). The CDR3 is 14 residues long. This CDR3 is CASRPQGAITEAFF. CDR3 coding DNA: TGTGCCAGCAGACCCCAGGGGGCGATCACTGAAGCTTTCTTT.

This sequence joins TRBV20-1 and TRBJ2-7, with a tentative D call TRBD1 (5 bases). This CDR3 region has 11 residues. The V gene lost 4 bases and the J gene lost 4 bases, with 8 bases spanning the gap. CDR1 and CDR2 (germline): DFQATT, SNEGSKA (reference sequence). CDR3 sequence: CSATREYEQYF. Written as DNA, the CDR3 is TGCAGTGCTACCAGGGAATACGAGCAGTACTTC.

The rearrangement uses TRBV5-5 and TRBJ2-1, with 11 bases identical to TRBD2. Germline assignment: CDR1 SGHKS and CDR2 YYEKEE (reference sequence). This CDR3 has 18 amino acids. V lost 0 bases to trimming and J lost 9 bases; unmatched junction nucleotides: 14. DNA for the CDR3: TGTGCCAGCAGCTTGGCCCCGATAGCGGGGGGGCGGTCGAGTGAGCAGTTCTTC. It encodes CASSLAPIAGGRSSEQFF.